Below, 14 T cell receptor beta chains from the same sample are listed, as sequenced in a study of T cell repertoires in cytomegalovirus infection. TCRdb reprocessed the reads via MiXCR and lists one record per CDR3 protein. Seen here are approximately 320,000 distinct CDR3 sequences, more than 8% observed once, and the top ten hold around 4%. The sequenced sample consisted of PBMCs. The receptor source for this set is a human donor in good health (CMV status not recorded). Some clones in this sample may be carry-over from other donors' samples.

This clonotype was seen at least ten times. The V and J genes are TRBV6-1 and TRBJ2-7, with a weak D call TRBD1 (7 bases). Per the germline V gene, CDR1 is MNHNS and CDR2 is SASEGT. This CDR3 comprises 16 residues. Between the trimmed V and J ends, which lost 4 bases and 6 bases, there was a span of 22 bases. The CDR3 sequence is CASSAQTAGQRFEQYF. The CDR3 DNA is TGTGCCAGCAGTGCCCAAACCGCGGGACAGCGTTTCGAGCAGTACTTC.

The chain couples TRBV5-1 to TRBJ2-5; D ambiguous. Trimming took 2 bases from V and 1 from J, leaving 9 bases between them. The V gene's germline CDR1 is SGHRS and CDR2 YFSETQ. This CDR3 region has 14 residues. The CDR3 here is CASSLNVPQETQYF. In nucleotides, the CDR3 is TGCGCCAGCAGCTTAAACGTACCCCAAGAGACCCAGTACTTC.

This sequence joins TRBV20-1 and TRBJ2-3; no clear D gene. With 5 bases removed from V and 6 bases from J, the gap between germline ends came to 12 bases. The CDR3 sequence is 12 residues long. CDR1 and CDR2 (germline): DFQATT, SNEGSKA (reference sequence). This CDR3 is CSAPSEDDTQYF. CDR3 coding DNA: TGCAGTGCTCCTTCCGAGGACGATACGCAGTATTTT.

CDR3 protein: CASSYQVQGRSYQPQHF. In nucleotides, the CDR3 is TGTGCCAGCAGTTATCAGGTCCAGGGCAGGTCATATCAGCCCCAGCATTTT. The chain joins TRBV6-2 or TRBV6-3 to TRBJ1-5; perhaps TRBD1 as D (5 bases). Germline V CDR1 and CDR2: MNHEY, SVGEGT. This CDR3 has 17 amino acids. V was shortened by 3 bases and J by 5 bases, with 20 bases between the two germline ends.

This chain connects TRBV7-3 to TRBJ2-3; D perhaps matches TRBD2 (6 bases). V shed 2 bases and J shed 4 bases, with 25 bases lying between them. The CDR3 totals 19 residues. Germline assignment: CDR1 SGHTA and CDR2 FQGTGA. CDR3 coding DNA: TGTGCCAGCAGCTTACCCCCAGCCCCTATCGCGGGGCTGGCAGATACGCAGTATTTT. It is translated as CASSLPPAPIAGLADTQYF.

This clonotype was seen more than once but under ten times. The chain carries TRBV25-1 and TRBJ2-5, with unresolved D. With 4 bases removed from V and 0 bases from J, the gap between germline ends came to 6 bases. There are 13 residues in the CDR3. In germline, CDR1 is MGHDK, CDR2 SYGVNS. The CDR3, as DNA: TGTGCCAGCAGTGGCCTCGACCAAGAGACCCAGTACTTC. Amino acid sequence: CASSGLDQETQYF.

This clonotype has ten or more counts. CDR3 nucleotide sequence: TGTGCCAGCAGCTCCCCGGGGACTAGCGGGGGGGCCGGGGAGCTGTTTTTT. This gives the protein CASSSPGTSGGAGELFF. The V call is TRBV7-2, the J call TRBJ2-2; 16 bases fit TRBD2. The V segment lost 4 bases and the J segment 6 bases; nucleotides outside the gene matches: 5. CDR1 is SGHTA, CDR2 FQGNSA, per germline. The CDR3 is 17 amino acids.

This clonotype was detected a few times. V is TRBV15 and J is TRBJ2-5, with 9 bases that match TRBD1. The CDR3 loop spans 14 amino acids. The V gene's germline CDR1 is LNHNV and CDR2 YYDKDF (reference sequence). V lost 2 bases and J lost 5; bases outside the gene matches: 3. The chain's CDR3 is CATSRRTGVETQYF. In nucleotides, the CDR3 is TGTGCCACCAGCAGACGGACAGGGGTCGAGACCCAGTACTTC.

The sample holds many counts of this clonotype. The rearrangement joins TRBV6-2 or TRBV6-3 to TRBJ2-7; TRBD2 matches 7 bases. Germline V gene sequence: CDR1 MNHEY, CDR2 SVGEGT. Trimming cost V 5 bases and J 7 bases; bases outside gene matches: 20. This CDR3 has 17 residues. The CDR3 loop is CASSRPSSGVHLREQYF. The CDR3 bases are TGTGCCAGCAGTAGACCTTCAAGCGGGGTCCATCTTAGGGAGCAGTACTTC.

In its sample, this clonotype was seen many times. The chain couples TRBV19 to TRBJ2-7; 8 bases fit TRBD1. The CDR3 is 17 amino acids. The V gene end was trimmed by 5 bases and the J gene end by 2 bases; junction bases not matched to a gene: 14. Germline V CDR1 and CDR2: LNHDA, SQIVND (reference sequence). The CDR3 nucleotides read TGTGCCAGTAGTTCGCGACCCGGGACAGGATATACCTACGAGCAGTACTTC. Translating gives CASSSRPGTGYTYEQYF.

For the CDR3, the DNA is TGTGCCAGCTCACCACTGGCTAGCGGGGGACGCTACAATGAGCAGTTCTTC. Its translation is CASSPLASGGRYNEQFF. This chain joins TRBV18 and TRBJ2-1; 10 bases map to TRBD2. The J segment lost 3 bases and the V segment lost 1 base, leaving 6 bases of the junction unmatched. Germline V gene sequence: CDR1 KGHSH, CDR2 LQKENI. This CDR3 region has 17 residues.

The V gene is TRBV6-1, the J gene TRBJ2-7, with a possible D match to TRBD1 (6 bases). Germline values: CDR1 MNHNS, CDR2 SASEGT. V dropped 6 bases and J dropped 2 bases, with 14 bases sitting between them. The CDR3 is 14 amino acids. The CDR3 spells CASRTGQPPYEQYF. The DNA of the CDR3 is TGTGCCAGCAGAACAGGACAGCCGCCCTACGAGCAGTACTTC.

This clonotype was counted many times. This rearrangement joins TRBV28 to TRBJ1-5, with 7 bases lining up with TRBD1. This CDR3 is 14 amino acids long. Germline trimming cut 3 bases from V and 4 bases from J; bases unmatched to any gene: 3. Germline values: CDR1 MDHEN, CDR2 SYDVKM. The CDR3 DNA reads as TGTGCCAGCAGTTTCAGGGGGTATAATCAGCCCCAGCATTTT. This sequence encodes CASSFRGYNQPQHF.

Worth noting for this clonotype: Possible read error: a much larger clone is one base away. The CDR3 loop reads CASSPDLSGTGSTGYTF. Written as DNA, the CDR3 is TGTGCCAGCAGCCCTGACCTATCCGGGACAGGGTCGACTGGCTACACCTTC. The rearrangement links TRBV7-9 to TRBJ1-2; TRBD1 agrees at 9 bases. Germline V gene lookup returns CDR1 SEHNR and CDR2 FQNEAQ (reference sequence). With V trimmed by 5 bases and J by 7 bases, 17 bases remained unmatched. The CDR3 runs to 17 residues.